Below are 9 T cell receptor beta chains sequenced from a single sample in a study of T cell repertoires in cytomegalovirus infection. TCRdb re-called the reads through MiXCR, storing one row per CDR3 protein. Counted here are approximately 320,000 distinct CDR3 sequences, more than 9% occurring once; the ten biggest clones make up around 4%. Sequenced: PBMCs. The receptors stem from a human donor in good health (CMV status not recorded). Some clones in this sample may be carry-over from other donors' samples.

This clonotype was counted ten times or more. The rearrangement joins TRBV7-8 to TRBJ2-1, with 7 bases fitting TRBD2. The J segment lost 6 bases and the V segment lost 2 bases, leaving 10 bases of the junction unmatched. There are 16 residues in the CDR3. Germline CDR1 and CDR2: SGHVS and FQNEAQ. The CDR3 DNA reads TGTGCCAGCAGCTTAAGTATGGGTCGCGGGGGCAATGAGCAGTTCTTC. This encodes CASSLSMGRGGNEQFF.

This chain connects TRBV7-6 to TRBJ1-1; tentative D call: TRBD1 (6 bases). This CDR3 has 14 amino acids. CDR1 and CDR2 from the germline V gene are SGHVS and FNYEAQ. V was cut by 8 bases and J by 5 bases, with 18 bases left in between. Here the CDR3 DNA reads TGTGCCAGCCTTCCGTGGGCAGGGGAAACTGAAGCTTTCTTT. Protein sequence: CASLPWAGETEAFF.

This clonotype has a handful of counts. V is TRBV4-1 and J is TRBJ2-7; D possibly matches TRBD1 or TRBD2 (5 bases each). Trimming removed 1 base from V and 5 bases from J, with 12 bases in between. This CDR3 is 14 amino acids long. Per germline, CDR1 MGHRA and CDR2 YSYEKL. CDR3 sequence: CASSQGRGSDEQYF. In DNA, the CDR3 is TGCGCCAGCAGCCAAGGCCGGGGCTCGGACGAGCAGTACTTC.

This clonotype was counted between two and nine times. The chain couples TRBV4-2 to TRBJ2-2; TRBD2 agrees at 7 bases. This CDR3 has 17 amino acids. The J segment lost 0 bases and the V segment lost 0 bases, leaving 4 bases of the junction unmatched. Germline V gene sequence: CDR1 LGHNA, CDR2 YNFKEQ. CDR3 DNA: TGTGCCAGCAGCCAAGATTCCGGACTAGCGAACACCGGGGAGCTGTTTTTT. Its protein is CASSQDSGLANTGELFF.

The sample holds many counts of this clonotype. For the CDR3, the DNA is TGTGCCAGCAGTGAGCGGGAGGGCCCCCCCTACGAGCAGTACTTC. It encodes CASSEREGPPYEQYF. The chain is built from TRBV6-1 and TRBJ2-7, with 9 bases matching TRBD2. J was trimmed by 2 bases and V by 3 bases; bases with no gene match: 5. Germline CDR1 is MNHNS and CDR2 is SASEGT. The CDR3 length is 15 residues.

This clonotype showed up many times. V is TRBV28 and J is TRBJ2-4; D remains ambiguous. Germline V gives CDR1 MDHEN, CDR2 SYDVKM. V was cut by 1 base and J by 0 bases, with 16 bases left in between. The CDR3 is 18 amino acids. This chain's CDR3 is CASSLFPPPTRAKNIQYF. The DNA of the CDR3 is TGTGCCAGCAGTTTATTCCCCCCCCCAACAAGAGCCAAAAACATTCAGTACTTC.

This clonotype was observed many times. The chain recombines TRBV6-5 with TRBJ2-7, with D perhaps being TRBD1 or TRBD2 (5 bases each). Trimming removed 6 bases at V and 6 bases at J, with 12 bases between. The germline V gene has CDR1 MNHEY and CDR2 SVGAGI. There are 12 residues in the CDR3. As DNA, the CDR3 is TGTGCCAGCAGGGGGACGCCGGCCGAGCAGTACTTC. Its protein is CASRGTPAEQYF.

The rearrangement links TRBV4-1 to TRBJ2-1; 8 nucleotides match TRBD1. From germline, CDR1 is MGHRA and CDR2 YSYEKL. This CDR3 comprises 16 residues. The V gene end was trimmed by 0 bases and the J gene end by 8 bases; junction bases not matched to a gene: 9. The CDR3 here is CASSQDPWTGQDEQFF. CDR3 DNA sequence: TGCGCCAGCAGCCAAGATCCTTGGACAGGGCAGGATGAGCAGTTCTTC.

The V and J genes are TRBV10-3 and TRBJ1-1; the D is unclear. Germline CDR1 ENHRY, CDR2 SYGVKD. There are 8 residues in the CDR3. The V gene lost 7 bases and the J gene lost 6 bases, with 0 bases spanning the gap. Here the CDR3 reads CAITEAFF. CDR3 bases: TGTGCCATCACTGAAGCTTTCTTT.